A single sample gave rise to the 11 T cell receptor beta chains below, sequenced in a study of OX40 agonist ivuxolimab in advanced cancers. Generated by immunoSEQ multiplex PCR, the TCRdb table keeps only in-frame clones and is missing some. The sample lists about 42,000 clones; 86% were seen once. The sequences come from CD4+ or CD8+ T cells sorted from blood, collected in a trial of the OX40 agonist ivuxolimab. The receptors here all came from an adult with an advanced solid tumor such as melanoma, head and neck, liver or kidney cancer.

This chain's CDR3 is CASSLVRPAGANVLTF. The CDR3 nucleotides are TGTGCCAGCAGCTTAGTGAGGCCGGCCGGGGCCAACGTCCTGACTTTC. The rearrangement joins TRBV7-9 to TRBJ2-6; D unclear. The CDR3 covers 16 residues. Per the germline V gene, CDR1 is SEHNR and CDR2 is FQNEAQ (reference sequence). Trimming removed 1 base at V and 4 bases at J, with 11 bases between.

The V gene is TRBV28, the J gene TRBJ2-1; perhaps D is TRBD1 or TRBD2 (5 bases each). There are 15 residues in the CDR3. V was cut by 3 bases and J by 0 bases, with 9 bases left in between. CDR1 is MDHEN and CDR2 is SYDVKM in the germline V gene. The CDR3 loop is CASSLGVSSYNEQFF. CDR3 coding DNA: TGTGCCAGCAGTTTGGGGGTAAGCTCCTACAATGAGCAGTTCTTC.

CDR3 nucleotide sequence: TGTGCCAGTAGTATCCGGGACTACGCCTACGAGCAGTACTTC. Encoded protein: CASSIRDYAYEQYF. The chain combines TRBV19 with TRBJ2-7, with 7 bases matching TRBD2. Trimming removed 3 bases from V and 2 bases from J; junction bases left unmatched: 4. This CDR3 region has 14 residues. Germline loops: CDR1 LNHDA, CDR2 SQIVND (reference sequence).

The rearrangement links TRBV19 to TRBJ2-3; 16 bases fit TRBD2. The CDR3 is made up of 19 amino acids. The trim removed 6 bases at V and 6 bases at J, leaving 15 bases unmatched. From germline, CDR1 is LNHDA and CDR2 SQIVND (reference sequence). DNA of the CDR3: TGTGCCAGTAGGCCCGGGACTAGCGGGGGGGCCCCACACTGGGATACGCAGTATTTT. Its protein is CASRPGTSGGAPHWDTQYF.

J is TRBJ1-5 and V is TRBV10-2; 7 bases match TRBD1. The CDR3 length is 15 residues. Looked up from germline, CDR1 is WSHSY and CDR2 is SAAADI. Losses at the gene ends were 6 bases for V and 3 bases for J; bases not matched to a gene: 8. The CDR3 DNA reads TGCGCCAGCAGCGGGACAGTTTTTTTCAATCAGCCCCAGCATTTT. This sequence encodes CASSGTVFFNQPQHF.

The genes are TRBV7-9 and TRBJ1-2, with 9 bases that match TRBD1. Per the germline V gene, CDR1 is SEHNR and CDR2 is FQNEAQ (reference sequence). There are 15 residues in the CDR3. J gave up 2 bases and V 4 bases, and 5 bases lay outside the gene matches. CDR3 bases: TGTGCCAGCAGCTCAACAGGGGGCTCAAACTATGGCTACACCTTC. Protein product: CASSSTGGSNYGYTF.

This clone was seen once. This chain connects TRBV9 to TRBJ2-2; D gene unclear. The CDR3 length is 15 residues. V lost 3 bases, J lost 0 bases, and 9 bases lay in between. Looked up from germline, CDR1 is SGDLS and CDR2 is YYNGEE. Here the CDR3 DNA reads TGTGCCAGCAGCGCCCACGCAGCGAACACCGGGGAGCTGTTTTTT. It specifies CASSAHAANTGELFF.

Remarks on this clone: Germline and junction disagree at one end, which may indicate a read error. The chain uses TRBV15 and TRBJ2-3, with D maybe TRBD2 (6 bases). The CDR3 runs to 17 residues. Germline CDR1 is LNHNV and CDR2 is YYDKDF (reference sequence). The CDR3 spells CATSRDFRERSTHTQYF. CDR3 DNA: TGTGCCACCAGCAGAGACTTTCGGGAGCGGAGCACACATACGCAGTATTTT.

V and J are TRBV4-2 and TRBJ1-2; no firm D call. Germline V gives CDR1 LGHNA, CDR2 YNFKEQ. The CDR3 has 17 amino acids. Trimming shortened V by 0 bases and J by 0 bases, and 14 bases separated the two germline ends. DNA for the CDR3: TGTGCCAGCAGCCAAGATCGAGGTCAGCGGACTAACTATGGCTACACCTTC. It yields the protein CASSQDRGQRTNYGYTF.

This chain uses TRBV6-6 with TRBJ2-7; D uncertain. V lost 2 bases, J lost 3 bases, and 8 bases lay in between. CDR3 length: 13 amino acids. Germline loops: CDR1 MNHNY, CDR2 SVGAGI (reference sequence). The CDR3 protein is CASSYNRVYEQYF. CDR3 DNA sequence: TGTGCCAGCAGTTACAACAGAGTCTACGAGCAGTACTTC.

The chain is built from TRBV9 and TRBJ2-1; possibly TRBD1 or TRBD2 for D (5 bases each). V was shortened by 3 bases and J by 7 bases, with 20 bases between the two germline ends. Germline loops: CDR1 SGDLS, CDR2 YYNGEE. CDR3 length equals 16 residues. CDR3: CASSATMGLGDNEQFF. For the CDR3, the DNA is TGTGCCAGCAGCGCTACTATGGGGTTGGGGGATAATGAGCAGTTCTTC.